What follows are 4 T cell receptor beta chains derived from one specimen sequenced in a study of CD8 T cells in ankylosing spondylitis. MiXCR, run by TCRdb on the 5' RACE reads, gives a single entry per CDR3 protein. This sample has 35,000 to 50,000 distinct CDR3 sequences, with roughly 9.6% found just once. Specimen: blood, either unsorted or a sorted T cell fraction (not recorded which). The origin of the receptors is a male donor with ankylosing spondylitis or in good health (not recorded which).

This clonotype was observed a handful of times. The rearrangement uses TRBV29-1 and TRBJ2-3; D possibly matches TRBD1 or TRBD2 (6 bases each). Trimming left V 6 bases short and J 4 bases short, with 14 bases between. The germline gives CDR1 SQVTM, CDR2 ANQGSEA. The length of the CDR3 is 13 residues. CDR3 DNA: TGCAGCGTACGGGGGCCCCAGGCAGATACGCAGTATTTT. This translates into CSVRGPQADTQYF.

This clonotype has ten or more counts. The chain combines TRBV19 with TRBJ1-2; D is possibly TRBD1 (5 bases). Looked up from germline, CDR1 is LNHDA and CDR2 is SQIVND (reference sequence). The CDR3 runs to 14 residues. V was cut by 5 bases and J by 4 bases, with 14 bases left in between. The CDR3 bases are TGTGCCAGTAGTGGCCGGGACGGCGGCTATGGCTACACCTTC. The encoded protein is CASSGRDGGYGYTF.

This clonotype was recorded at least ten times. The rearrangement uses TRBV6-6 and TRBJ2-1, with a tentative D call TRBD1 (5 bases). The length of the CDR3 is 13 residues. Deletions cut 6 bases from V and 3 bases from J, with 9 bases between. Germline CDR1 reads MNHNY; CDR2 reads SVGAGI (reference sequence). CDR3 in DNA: TGTGCCAGCAGGGCTGACAGCTACAATGAGCAGTTCTTC. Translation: CASRADSYNEQFF.

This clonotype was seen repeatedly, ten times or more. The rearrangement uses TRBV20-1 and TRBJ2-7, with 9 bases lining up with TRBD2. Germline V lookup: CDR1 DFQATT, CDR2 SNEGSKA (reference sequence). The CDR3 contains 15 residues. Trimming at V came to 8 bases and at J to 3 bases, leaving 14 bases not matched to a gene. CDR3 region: CSCHYRRGGDYEQYF. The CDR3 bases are TGCAGTTGTCACTACCGTCGCGGGGGGGACTACGAGCAGTACTTC.